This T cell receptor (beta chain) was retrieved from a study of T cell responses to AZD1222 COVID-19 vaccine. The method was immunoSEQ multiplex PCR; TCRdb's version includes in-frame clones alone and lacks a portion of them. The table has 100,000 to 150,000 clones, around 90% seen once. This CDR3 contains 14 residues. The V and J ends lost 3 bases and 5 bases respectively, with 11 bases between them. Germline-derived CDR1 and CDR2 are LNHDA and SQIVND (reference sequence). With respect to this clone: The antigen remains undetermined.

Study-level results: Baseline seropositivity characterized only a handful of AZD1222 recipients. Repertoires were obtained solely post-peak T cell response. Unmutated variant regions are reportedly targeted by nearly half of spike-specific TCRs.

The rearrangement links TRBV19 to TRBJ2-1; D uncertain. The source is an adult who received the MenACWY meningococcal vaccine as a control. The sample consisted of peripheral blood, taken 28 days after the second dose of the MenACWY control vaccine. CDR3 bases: TGTGCCAGTAGTATTGCCTATCCACACAATGAGCAGTTCTTC. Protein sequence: CASSIAYPHNEQFF.